Listed here are 23 T cell receptor beta chains from one sample, sequenced in a study of siplizumab effects on memory and regulatory T cells. The data were produced by immunoSEQ multiplex PCR, yet TCRdb's version contains in-frame clones alone and is incomplete. The profile shows some 97,000 clones, about 90% of them singletons. Sequenced input: Tregs sorted from blood. The receptors here all came from a human donor in good health.

This clone was picked up one time. This chain uses TRBV5-4 with TRBJ2-1; D is uncertain. V was pared by 4 bases and J by 5 bases, with 19 bases between. The germline gives CDR1 SGHNT, CDR2 YYREEE (reference sequence). The CDR3 totals 16 residues. The chain's CDR3 is CASSPSLFGSDNEQFF. The CDR3 coding sequence is TGTGCCAGCAGCCCCTCCCTATTTGGGTCGGACAATGAGCAGTTCTTC. Together with reference TRBV5-4 and TRBJ2-1, the CDR3 gives the full variable domain: ETGVTQSPTHLIKTRGQQVTLRCSSQSGHNTVSWYQQALGQGPQFIFQYYREEENGRGNFPPRFSGLQFPNYSSELNVNALELDDSALYLCASSPSLFGSDNEQFFGPGTRLTVL.

The chain carries TRBV5-1 and TRBJ1-6; D is possibly TRBD1 (6 bases). V was cut by 0 bases and J by 6 bases, with 7 bases left in between. The CDR3 is 14 amino acids. Per the germline V gene, CDR1 is SGHRS and CDR2 is YFSETQ. Here the CDR3 reads CASSLGRGNSPLHF. Written as DNA, the CDR3 is TGCGCCAGCAGCTTGGGCAGGGGTAATTCACCCCTCCACTTT.

The chain carries TRBV7-5 and TRBJ2-3; the table names TRBD2, a call not compared with the DNA. TRBV7-5 is a listed pseudogene. This CDR3 is built from 17 residues. As DNA, the CDR3 is TGTGCCAGAAGCTTAGCGAAGACTAGCGGATACACAGATACGCAGTATTTT. Amino acid sequence: CARSLAKTSGYTDTQYF.

The chain recombines TRBV19 with TRBJ1-3; no clear D gene. V lost 3 bases to trimming and J lost 3 bases, with 3 bases between them. The CDR3 is 12 amino acids. Per the germline V gene, CDR1 is LNHDA and CDR2 is SQIVND (reference sequence). The DNA of the CDR3 is TGTGCCAGTAGTATCGGTGGAAACACCATATATTTT. Translating gives CASSIGGNTIYF.

The chain has TRBV7-9 and TRBJ2-7; 9 bases are a match to TRBD2. Trimming at V came to 5 bases and at J to 2 bases, leaving 7 bases not matched to a gene. Germline values: CDR1 SEHNR, CDR2 FQNEAQ (reference sequence). The CDR3 totals 15 residues. Here the CDR3 reads CASSVGLALTYEQYF. CDR3 bases: TGTGCCAGCAGCGTGGGACTAGCCTTGACCTACGAGCAGTACTTC. Complete variable domain (other parts from reference TRBV7-9 and TRBJ2-7): DTGVSQNPRHKITKRGQNVTFRCDPISEHNRLYWYRQTLGQGPEFLTYFQNEAQLEKSRLLSDRFSAERPKGSFSTLEIQRTEQGDSAMYLCASSVGLALTYEQYFGPGTRLTVT.

The CDR3 DNA reads as TGTGCCAGCAGTTTGAGAAACCCCGCTAGCACAGATACGCAGTATTTT. The encoded protein is CASSLRNPASTDTQYF. V usage is TRBV6-5 and J usage is TRBJ2-3, with D unresolved. CDR1 is MNHEY, CDR2 SVGAGI, per germline. The CDR3 is 16 residues long. Trimming took off 4 bases at V and 0 bases at J, with 14 bases between the two ends.

The chain joins TRBV7-9 to TRBJ1-1; D remains unclear. Per germline, CDR1 SEHNR and CDR2 FQNEAQ (reference sequence). V shed 2 bases and J shed 8 bases, with 15 bases lying between them. This CDR3 has 14 amino acids. CDR3 loop: CASSLSVGSSEAFF. CDR3 DNA: TGTGCCAGCAGCTTATCTGTAGGGTCGTCGGAAGCTTTCTTT. Together with reference TRBV7-9 and TRBJ1-1, the CDR3 gives the full variable domain: DTGVSQNPRHKITKRGQNVTFRCDPISEHNRLYWYRQTLGQGPEFLTYFQNEAQLEKSRLLSDRFSAERPKGSFSTLEIQRTEQGDSAMYLCASSLSVGSSEAFFGQGTRLTVV.

This rearrangement joins TRBV6-5 to TRBJ2-7; 8 nucleotides line up with TRBD1. V trimming: 2 bases; J trimming: 0 bases; junction bases outside the gene matches: 3. Germline CDR1 MNHEY, CDR2 SVGAGI. The CDR3 spans 15 residues. In nucleotides, the CDR3 is TGTGCCAGCAGTTACGGGCAGGGGGCCTCCTACGAGCAGTACTTC. Its protein is CASSYGQGASYEQYF.

This rearrangement joins TRBV28 to TRBJ1-1; D ambiguous. Germline-derived CDR1 and CDR2 are MDHEN and SYDVKM. The CDR3 loop spans 12 amino acids. CDR3 in DNA: TGTGCGTCCGGTAGTCTTTACACTGAAGCTTTCTTT. It specifies CASGSLYTEAFF.

The chain carries TRBV11-2 and TRBJ2-7; 7 positions match TRBD1. J gave up 1 base and V 4 bases, and 4 bases lay outside the gene matches. CDR3 length: 14 amino acids. The germline V gene has CDR1 SGHAT and CDR2 FQNNGV. CDR3 nucleotides: TGTGCCAGCAGCTCCAGGGACAGTTCCTACGAGCAGTACTTC. This translates into CASSSRDSSYEQYF.

This clone was seen once. This chain connects TRBV9 to TRBJ1-2; TRBD1 might be the D (6 bases). The CDR3 spans 12 residues. Per the germline V gene, CDR1 is SGDLS and CDR2 is YYNGEE. Between the trimmed V and J ends, which lost 4 bases and 4 bases, there was a span of 8 bases. CDR3 sequence (DNA): TGTGCCAGCAGCCCCAGGGGCTATGGCTACACCTTC. It translates to CASSPRGYGYTF.

The V gene is TRBV7-9, the J gene TRBJ2-3; D gene ambiguous. This CDR3 comprises 17 residues. V was pared by 5 bases and J by 0 bases, with 18 bases between. Germline values: CDR1 SEHNR, CDR2 FQNEAQ (reference sequence). The CDR3 is CASSPTWTEGSTDTQYF. CDR3 DNA sequence: TGTGCCAGCAGCCCCACCTGGACGGAAGGGAGCACAGATACGCAGTATTTT.

This clone has just one count. The chain joins TRBV13 to TRBJ2-1, with 12 bases lining up with TRBD2. CDR3 length equals 16 residues. Germline V gene data show CDR1 as PRHDT and CDR2 as FYEKMQ (reference sequence). V lost 5 bases to trimming and J lost 4 bases; unmatched junction nucleotides: 6. CDR3 loop: CASSPRTSGVYNEQFF. DNA of the CDR3: TGTGCCAGCAGCCCCCGGACTAGCGGGGTTTACAATGAGCAGTTCTTC.

The chain carries TRBV10-3 and TRBJ2-5, with D tentatively TRBD1 (5 bases). Deletions cut 6 bases from V and 2 bases from J, with 13 bases between. The CDR3 is made up of 14 amino acids. Germline V gives CDR1 ENHRY, CDR2 SYGVKD. The CDR3 sequence is CAISLGHTQETQYF. The DNA of the CDR3 is TGTGCCATCAGCCTCGGACATACACAAGAGACCCAGTACTTC.

The V call is TRBV2, the J call TRBJ1-1; D uncertain. Trimming removed 4 bases from V and 7 bases from J, with 13 bases in between. The germline V gene has CDR1 SNHLY and CDR2 FYNNEI. There are 13 residues in the CDR3. The CDR3 sequence: CASSVEKLGEAFF. CDR3 nucleotide sequence: TGTGCCAGCAGTGTTGAGAAACTAGGTGAAGCTTTCTTT.

V usage is TRBV7-3 and J usage is TRBJ2-2, with 10 positions matching TRBD2. The CDR3 runs 17 residues. V shed 0 bases, J shed 4 bases, and the junction held 5 bases outside the gene matches. Germline CDR1 SGHTA, CDR2 FQGTGA. The CDR3 protein is CASSLTGTSGTTGELFF. The CDR3 nucleotides read TGTGCCAGCAGCTTAACGGGCACTAGCGGGACCACCGGGGAGCTGTTTTTT. Supplemented by reference TRBV7-3 and TRBJ2-2, the full variable domain reads GAGVSQTPSNKVTEKGKYVELRCDPISGHTALYWYRQSLGQGPEFLIYFQGTGAADDSGLPNDRFFAVRPEGSVSTLKIQRTERGDSAVYLCASSLTGTSGTTGELFFGEGSRLTVL.

The chain links TRBV5-8 to TRBJ2-5, with D perhaps TRBD2 (6 bases). Germline loops: CDR1 SGHTS, CDR2 YDEGEE. Between the trimmed V and J ends, which lost 2 bases and 3 bases, there was a span of 11 bases. The CDR3 sequence is 14 residues long. CDR3 sequence: CASSFSGQEETQYF. CDR3 coding DNA: TGTGCCAGCAGCTTCAGCGGGCAGGAAGAGACCCAGTACTTC.

This chain joins TRBV12-1 and TRBJ2-7; the table's TRBD2 call for D was not verified on the DNA. TRBV12-1 is labeled a pseudogene. The CDR3 length is 15 residues. Here the CDR3 DNA reads TGTGCCAGCAGGGAGGGACTAGCGGAAACCTACGAGCAGTACTTC. Its protein is CASREGLAETYEQYF.

This rearrangement joins TRBV27 to TRBJ1-5; D remains unclear. Germline V lookup: CDR1 MNHEY, CDR2 SMNVEV (reference sequence). Trimming removed 8 bases at V and 4 bases at J, with 9 bases between. The CDR3 is 12 amino acids. CDR3 DNA sequence: TGTGCCAGCTCCGATGGTAATCAGCCCCAGCATTTT. Translation: CASSDGNQPQHF.

The rearrangement joins TRBV19 to TRBJ2-5; D could derive from TRBD1 or TRBD2 (5 bases each). There are 14 residues in the CDR3. V was cut by 3 bases and J by 5 bases, with 13 bases left in between. Per the germline V gene, CDR1 is LNHDA and CDR2 is SQIVND (reference sequence). The chain's CDR3 is CASSMAGWEETQYF. The CDR3 coding sequence is TGTGCCAGTAGTATGGCAGGGTGGGAGGAGACCCAGTACTTC.

The gene calls are TRBV5-1 and TRBJ2-3; maybe TRBD1 (5 bases). The CDR3 length is 15 residues. The germline gives CDR1 SGHRS, CDR2 YFSETQ. The V end lost 0 bases, the J end lost 3 bases, and 11 bases lay between the germline ends. The CDR3 spells CASSLGQIYTDTQYF. The CDR3, as DNA: TGCGCCAGCAGCTTGGGACAGATCTATACAGATACGCAGTATTTT. The full variable domain, its missing parts supplied by reference TRBV5-1 and TRBJ2-3, is KAGVTQTPRYLIKTRGQQVTLSCSPISGHRSVSWYQQTPGQGLQFLFEYFSETQRNKGNFPGRFSGRQFSNSRSEMNVSTLELGDSALYLCASSLGQIYTDTQYFGPGTRLTVL.

The chain has TRBV29-1 and TRBJ1-1; D might be TRBD1 (5 bases). Germline V gives CDR1 SQVTM, CDR2 ANQGSEA. The CDR3 sequence is 15 residues long. V lost 4 bases, J lost 1 base, and 16 bases lay in between. In nucleotides, the CDR3 is TGCAGCGTTGTCCCGGGACTCACCCCGAACACTGAAGCTTTCTTT. Translating it yields CSVVPGLTPNTEAFF.

The gene calls are TRBV10-1 and TRBJ2-1; D gene unclear. This CDR3 contains 14 residues. In germline, CDR1 is WNHNN, CDR2 SYGVQD (reference sequence). With 3 bases removed from V and 1 base from J, the gap between germline ends came to 7 bases. DNA of the CDR3: TGCGCCAGCAGTGAAGGCGGTTCCTACAATGAGCAGTTCTTC. Its protein is CASSEGGSYNEQFF.